Listed below are T cell receptor beta chains from one sample, sequenced in a study of T-cell reconstitution after alpha-beta-depleted transplantation in children. TCRdb re-derived calls from the PCR reads in MiXCR, one entry per CDR3 protein. The sample holds more than 450,000 distinct CDR3 sequences; approximately 20% are singletons and the top ten take around 3.3%. The specimen was PBMCs from the stem cell graft donor, collected from the stem cell graft. These TCRs come from a human donor who donated a stem cell graft to a child with acute lymphoblastic leukemia. Both conserved end residues are part of each CDR3. Each record gives: J gene, V gene, D gene, CDR3 length, clone size, CDR3 protein, CDR3 DNA. D genes are given only for firm matches. Clone size is stated in some rows and not others, as once, few, many or a class when expanded.

J gene: TRBJ2-1; V gene: TRBV5-1; D gene: TRBD1; CDR3 length: 15; clone size: -; CDR3 protein: CASSDRGNSYNEQFF; CDR3 DNA: TGCGCCAGCAGCGACAGGGGGAACTCCTACAATGAGCAGTTCTTC
J gene: TRBJ1-5; V gene: TRBV4-1; D gene: -; CDR3 length: 15; clone size: -; CDR3 protein: CASSQEEGANQPQHF; CDR3 DNA: TGCGCCAGCAGCCAGGAGGAGGGCGCAAATCAGCCCCAGCATTTT
J gene: TRBJ2-1; V gene: TRBV7-9; D gene: TRBD2; CDR3 length: 15; clone size: -; CDR3 protein: CASSSLAGVIYEQFF; CDR3 DNA: TGTGCCAGCAGCTCCTTAGCGGGAGTCATCTATGAGCAGTTCTTC
J gene: TRBJ2-5; V gene: TRBV11-2; D gene: TRBD2; CDR3 length: 15; clone size: few; CDR3 protein: CASSFWTSGSETQYF; CDR3 DNA: TGTGCCAGCAGCTTCTGGACTAGCGGGAGTGAGACCCAGTACTTC
J gene: TRBJ2-3; V gene: TRBV9; D gene: TRBD2; CDR3 length: 18; clone size: few; CDR3 protein: CASSLEAPAGGPPDTQYF; CDR3 DNA: TGTGCCAGCAGCCTGGAGGCTCCAGCGGGAGGCCCCCCCGATACGCAGTATTTT
J gene: TRBJ1-2; V gene: TRBV4-1; D gene: -; CDR3 length: 16; clone size: -; CDR3 protein: CASSQDRTWGGVDYTF; CDR3 DNA: TGCGCCAGCAGCCAAGATCGGACCTGGGGTGGAGTAGACTACACCTTC
J gene: TRBJ1-2; V gene: TRBV12-3/TRBV12-4; D gene: -; CDR3 length: 15; clone size: -; CDR3 protein: CASSRRQLPHYGYTF; CDR3 DNA: TGTGCCAGCAGTCGACGACAGTTACCCCATTATGGCTACACCTTC
J gene: TRBJ2-5; V gene: TRBV4-1; D gene: -; CDR3 length: 12; clone size: -; CDR3 protein: CASSQAMGTQYF; CDR3 DNA: TGCGCCAGCAGCCAAGCCATGGGGACCCAGTACTTC
J gene: TRBJ2-5; V gene: TRBV9; D gene: TRBD2; CDR3 length: 15; clone size: -; CDR3 protein: CTSSVGAGGQETQYF; CDR3 DNA: TGTACCAGCAGCGTAGGGGCGGGAGGCCAAGAGACCCAGTACTTC
J gene: TRBJ2-5; V gene: TRBV6-5; D gene: -; CDR3 length: 18; clone size: -; CDR3 protein: CASSYSISGWRGQETQYF; CDR3 DNA: TGTGCCAGCAGTTACTCGATATCCGGGTGGAGGGGTCAAGAGACCCAGTACTTC
J gene: TRBJ2-7; V gene: TRBV13; D gene: TRBD2; CDR3 length: 15; clone size: few; CDR3 protein: CASSLSLAGVWEQYF; CDR3 DNA: TGTGCCAGCAGCTTGTCCCTAGCGGGGGTTTGGGAGCAGTACTTC
J gene: TRBJ2-1; V gene: TRBV12-3/TRBV12-4; D gene: -; CDR3 length: 18; clone size: -; CDR3 protein: CASTRGLPGLTAYNEQFF; CDR3 DNA: TGTGCCAGCACCAGGGGACTTCCGGGACTTACCGCCTACAATGAGCAGTTCTTC
J gene: TRBJ2-1; V gene: TRBV6-1; D gene: -; CDR3 length: 17; clone size: -; CDR3 protein: CASSEGATGSLYNEQFF; CDR3 DNA: TGTGCCAGCAGTGAAGGGGCTACAGGGTCCCTTTACAATGAGCAGTTCTTC
J gene: TRBJ2-1; V gene: TRBV5-1; D gene: -; CDR3 length: 14; clone size: -; CDR3 protein: CASALAGSYNERFF; CDR3 DNA: TGCGCCAGCGCCCTGGCAGGTTCCTACAATGAGCGGTTCTTC
J gene: TRBJ2-7; V gene: TRBV5-1; D gene: -; CDR3 length: 15; clone size: few; CDR3 protein: CASSLEGRSSYEQYF; CDR3 DNA: TGCGCCAGCAGCTTGGAAGGTCGGAGTTCCTACGAGCAGTACTTC
J gene: TRBJ2-7; V gene: TRBV5-1; D gene: -; CDR3 length: 14; clone size: -; CDR3 protein: CASSLAHSPYEQYF; CDR3 DNA: TGCGCCAGCAGCTTGGCACACAGCCCCTACGAGCAGTACTTC
J gene: TRBJ2-1; V gene: TRBV27; D gene: TRBD1; CDR3 length: 14; clone size: -; CDR3 protein: CASRDRLGYNEQFF; CDR3 DNA: TGTGCCAGCAGGGACAGGTTGGGGTACAATGAGCAGTTCTTC
J gene: TRBJ2-7; V gene: TRBV10-3; D gene: -; CDR3 length: 13; clone size: few; CDR3 protein: CATIGGGSYEQYF; CDR3 DNA: TGTGCCACCATCGGAGGGGGCTCCTACGAGCAGTACTTC
J gene: TRBJ2-1; V gene: TRBV21-1; D gene: -; CDR3 length: 18; clone size: -; CDR3 protein: CASSKKGSERVGDNEQFF; CDR3 DNA: TGTGCCAGCAGCAAAAAGGGGTCAGAAAGGGTGGGCGACAATGAGCAGTTCTTC
J gene: TRBJ2-1; V gene: TRBV9; D gene: -; CDR3 length: 15; clone size: few; CDR3 protein: CASSVGGALEDEQFF; CDR3 DNA: TGTGCCAGCAGCGTAGGAGGGGCTTTGGAAGATGAGCAGTTCTTC
J gene: TRBJ2-1; V gene: TRBV4-1; D gene: -; CDR3 length: 16; clone size: -; CDR3 protein: CASSPRQNWASDEQFF; CDR3 DNA: TGCGCCAGCAGCCCACGCCAGAACTGGGCCTCGGATGAGCAGTTCTTC
J gene: TRBJ1-4; V gene: TRBV15; D gene: -; CDR3 length: 16; clone size: few; CDR3 protein: CATSRDHQGLGEKLFF; CDR3 DNA: TGTGCCACCAGCAGAGATCATCAGGGACTAGGGGAAAAACTGTTTTTT
J gene: TRBJ2-1; V gene: TRBV15; D gene: TRBD2; CDR3 length: 15; clone size: -; CDR3 protein: CATTMGLAGRNEQFF; CDR3 DNA: TGTGCCACCACCATGGGGCTAGCGGGACGGAATGAGCAGTTCTTC
J gene: TRBJ2-7; V gene: TRBV24-1; D gene: TRBD1; CDR3 length: 14; clone size: -; CDR3 protein: CAPGLTGDNYEQYF; CDR3 DNA: TGTGCCCCCGGCTTGACAGGGGACAACTACGAGCAGTACTTC
J gene: TRBJ1-5; V gene: TRBV5-1; D gene: TRBD1; CDR3 length: 18; clone size: few; CDR3 protein: CASSFGTGGAYSNQPQHF; CDR3 DNA: TGCGCCAGCAGCTTTGGGACAGGTGGGGCCTATAGCAATCAGCCCCAGCATTTT
J gene: TRBJ2-1; V gene: TRBV29-1; D gene: TRBD2; CDR3 length: 20; clone size: few; CDR3 protein: CSVEVSLGTSGRGTYNEQFF; CDR3 DNA: TGCAGCGTTGAAGTATCCTTAGGGACTAGCGGGAGAGGTACCTACAATGAGCAGTTCTTC
J gene: TRBJ1-4; V gene: TRBV6-6; D gene: -; CDR3 length: 18; clone size: once; CDR3 protein: CASSSGGTGVPTNEKLFF; CDR3 DNA: TGTGCCAGCAGTTCTGGAGGGACGGGAGTTCCAACTAATGAAAAACTGTTTTTT
J gene: TRBJ1-1; V gene: TRBV12-3/TRBV12-4; D gene: -; CDR3 length: 16; clone size: few; CDR3 protein: CASSFGGGAMNTEAFF; CDR3 DNA: TGTGCCAGCAGTTTTGGTGGAGGGGCAATGAACACTGAAGCTTTCTTT
J gene: TRBJ1-4; V gene: TRBV29-1; D gene: -; CDR3 length: 14; clone size: few; CDR3 protein: CSATSGGANEKLFF; CDR3 DNA: TGCAGCGCAACCAGCGGGGGTGCTAATGAAAAACTGTTTTTT